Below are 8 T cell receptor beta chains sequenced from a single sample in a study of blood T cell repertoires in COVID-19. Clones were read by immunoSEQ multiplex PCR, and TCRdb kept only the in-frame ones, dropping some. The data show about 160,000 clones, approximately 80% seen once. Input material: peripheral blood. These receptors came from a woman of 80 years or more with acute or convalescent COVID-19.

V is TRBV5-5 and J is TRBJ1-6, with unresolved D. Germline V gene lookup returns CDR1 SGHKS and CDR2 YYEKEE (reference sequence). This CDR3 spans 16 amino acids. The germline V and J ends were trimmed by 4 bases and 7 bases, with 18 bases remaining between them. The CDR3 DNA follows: TGTGCCAGCAGCGCCAGTGTGGCGGCCCCCAATTCACCCCTCCACTTT. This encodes CASSASVAAPNSPLHF.

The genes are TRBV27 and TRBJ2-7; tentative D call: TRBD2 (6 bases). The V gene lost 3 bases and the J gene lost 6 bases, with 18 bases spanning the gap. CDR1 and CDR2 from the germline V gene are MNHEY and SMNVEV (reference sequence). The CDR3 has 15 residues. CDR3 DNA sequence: TGTGCCAGCAGTTTCAGGGTCACCAGCGGGCGCGAGCAGTACTTC. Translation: CASSFRVTSGREQYF.

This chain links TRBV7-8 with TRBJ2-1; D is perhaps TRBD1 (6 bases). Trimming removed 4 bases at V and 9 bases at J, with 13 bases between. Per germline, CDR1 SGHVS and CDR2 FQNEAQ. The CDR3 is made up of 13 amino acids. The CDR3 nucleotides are TGTGCCAGCAGCTCGCCGGACAGCTTTGAGCAGTTCTTC. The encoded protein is CASSSPDSFEQFF.

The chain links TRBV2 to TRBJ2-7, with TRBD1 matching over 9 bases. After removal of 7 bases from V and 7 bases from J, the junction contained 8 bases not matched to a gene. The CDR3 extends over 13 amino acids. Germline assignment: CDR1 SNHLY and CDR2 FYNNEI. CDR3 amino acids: CASILQGAWEQYF. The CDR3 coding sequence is TGTGCCAGCATATTACAGGGGGCTTGGGAGCAGTACTTC.

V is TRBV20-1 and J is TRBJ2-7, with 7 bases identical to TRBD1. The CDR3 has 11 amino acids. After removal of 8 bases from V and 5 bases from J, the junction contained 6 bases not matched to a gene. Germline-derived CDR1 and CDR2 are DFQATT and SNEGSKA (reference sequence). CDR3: CSPSQGNEQYF. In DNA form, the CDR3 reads TGCAGTCCTTCACAGGGGAACGAGCAGTACTTC.

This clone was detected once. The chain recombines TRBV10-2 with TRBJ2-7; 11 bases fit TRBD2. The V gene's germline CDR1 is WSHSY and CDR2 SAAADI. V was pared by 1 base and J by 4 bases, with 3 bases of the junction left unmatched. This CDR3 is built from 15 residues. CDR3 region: CASSEYLAGGYEQYF. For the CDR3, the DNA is TGCGCCAGCAGTGAGTACCTAGCGGGAGGATACGAGCAGTACTTC.

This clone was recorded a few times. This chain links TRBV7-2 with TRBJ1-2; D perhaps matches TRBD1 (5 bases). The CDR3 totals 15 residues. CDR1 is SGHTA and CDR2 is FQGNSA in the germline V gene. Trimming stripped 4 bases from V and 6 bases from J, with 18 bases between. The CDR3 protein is CASSSVGGVPNGYTF. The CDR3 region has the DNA TGTGCCAGCAGCTCCGTGGGGGGAGTGCCCAATGGCTACACCTTC.

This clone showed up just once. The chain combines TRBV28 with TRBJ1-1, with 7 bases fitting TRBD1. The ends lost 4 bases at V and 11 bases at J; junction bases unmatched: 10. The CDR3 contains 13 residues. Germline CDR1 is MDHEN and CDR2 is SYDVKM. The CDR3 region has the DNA TGTGCCAGCAGTTACCCGGGGTCAGGGGGTGCTTTCTTT. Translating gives CASSYPGSGGAFF. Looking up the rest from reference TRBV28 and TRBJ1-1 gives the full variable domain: DVKVTQSSRYLVKRTGEKVFLECVQDMDHENMFWYRQDPGLGLRLIYFSYDVKMKEKGDIPEGYSVSREKKERFSLILESASTNQTSMYLCASSYPGSGGAFFGQGTRLTVV.